This TCR beta chain originates from a study of glioma-infiltrating T cells. On the study more broadly: Presurgical dexamethasone in glioma patients lasted six or fewer days. Blood libraries targeted roughly 4- to 11-fold coverage of about one million T cells. Regarding the study as a whole: Shared blood CDR3 signature motifs marked patients with low tissue-blood divergence.

Using RNA template, CDR3s of TCR alpha and beta were amplified with iRepertoire arm-PCR. From the multiplex PCR reads, TCRdb called clonotypes with MiXCR, one entry per CDR3 protein. Of about 400,000 distinct CDR3 sequences listed, roughly two fifths are singletons. Deletions cut 2 bases from V and 3 bases from J, with 13 bases between. Germline V gene sequence: CDR1 MDHEN, CDR2 SYDVKM. CDR3 length: 15 residues. There are a few counts of this clonotype. What it recognizes is unknown. This receptor was identified in a human donor with low-grade glioma or glioblastoma, undergoing nonglioma brain surgery, or in good health (not recorded which). The chain couples TRBV28 to TRBJ2-5, with D perhaps assigned TRBD1 or TRBD2 (5 bases each). The sequenced material came from glioma tissue, nonneoplastic brain tissue, or PBMCs (not recorded which). The CDR3 coding sequence is TGTGCCAGCAGTTTAAGACAGCCGGGAAAAGAGACCCAGTACTTC. It translates to CASSLRQPGKETQYF.